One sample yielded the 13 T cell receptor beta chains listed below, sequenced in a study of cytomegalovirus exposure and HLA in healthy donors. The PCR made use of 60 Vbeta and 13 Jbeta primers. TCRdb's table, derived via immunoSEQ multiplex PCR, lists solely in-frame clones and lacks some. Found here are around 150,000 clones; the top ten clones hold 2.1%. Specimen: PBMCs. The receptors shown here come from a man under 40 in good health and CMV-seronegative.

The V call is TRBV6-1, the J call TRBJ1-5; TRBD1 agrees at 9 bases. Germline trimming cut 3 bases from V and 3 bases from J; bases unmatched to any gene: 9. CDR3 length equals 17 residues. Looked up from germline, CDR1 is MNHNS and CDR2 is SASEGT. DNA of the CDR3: TGTGCCAGCAGTGACTTCCGCGGGACAGGGAACAATCAGCCCCAGCATTTT. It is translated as CASSDFRGTGNNQPQHF.

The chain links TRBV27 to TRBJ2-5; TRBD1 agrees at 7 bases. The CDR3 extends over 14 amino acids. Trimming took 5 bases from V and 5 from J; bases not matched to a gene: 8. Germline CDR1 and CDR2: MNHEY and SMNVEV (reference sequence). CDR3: CASSLRGIGETQYF. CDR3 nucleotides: TGTGCCAGCAGTCTCAGGGGGATAGGGGAGACCCAGTACTTC.

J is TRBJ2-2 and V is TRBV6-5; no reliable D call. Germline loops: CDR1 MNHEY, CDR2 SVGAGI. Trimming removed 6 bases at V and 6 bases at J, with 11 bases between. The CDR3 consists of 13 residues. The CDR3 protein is CASRTGGAGELFF. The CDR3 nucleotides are TGTGCCAGCAGGACTGGTGGTGCCGGGGAGCTGTTTTTT.

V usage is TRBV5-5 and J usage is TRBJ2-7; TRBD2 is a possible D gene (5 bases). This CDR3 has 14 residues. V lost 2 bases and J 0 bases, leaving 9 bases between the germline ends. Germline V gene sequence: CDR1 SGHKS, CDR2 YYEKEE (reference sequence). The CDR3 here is CASSLTGSSYEQYF. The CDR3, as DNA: TGTGCCAGCAGCTTAACGGGAAGCTCCTACGAGCAGTACTTC.

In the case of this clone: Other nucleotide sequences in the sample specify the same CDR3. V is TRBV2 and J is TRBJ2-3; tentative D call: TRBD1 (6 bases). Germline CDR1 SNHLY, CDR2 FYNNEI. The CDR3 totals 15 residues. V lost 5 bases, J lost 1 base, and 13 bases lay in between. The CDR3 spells CASSRLGAGTDTQYF. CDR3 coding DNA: TGTGCCAGCAGTCGACTGGGGGCTGGCACAGATACGCAGTATTTT.

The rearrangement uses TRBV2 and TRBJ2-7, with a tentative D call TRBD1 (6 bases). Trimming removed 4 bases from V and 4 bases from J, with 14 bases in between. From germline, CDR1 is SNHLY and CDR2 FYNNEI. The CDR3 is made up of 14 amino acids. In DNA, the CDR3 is TGTGCCAGCAGTGCGGACGAGACAGGTTACGAGCAGTACTTC. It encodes CASSADETGYEQYF.

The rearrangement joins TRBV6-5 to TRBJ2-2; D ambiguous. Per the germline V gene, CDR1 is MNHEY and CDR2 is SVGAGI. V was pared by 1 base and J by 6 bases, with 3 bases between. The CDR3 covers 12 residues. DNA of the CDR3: TGTGCCAGCAGTTACTTCTCCGGGGAGCTGTTTTTT. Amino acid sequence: CASSYFSGELFF.

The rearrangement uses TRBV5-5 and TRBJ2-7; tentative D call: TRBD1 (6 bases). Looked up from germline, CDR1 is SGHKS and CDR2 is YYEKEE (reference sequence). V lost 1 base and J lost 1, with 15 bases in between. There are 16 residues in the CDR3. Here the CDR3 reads CASSLLVFGQSYEQYF. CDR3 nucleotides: TGTGCCAGCAGCTTGCTCGTATTTGGACAGTCCTACGAGCAGTACTTC. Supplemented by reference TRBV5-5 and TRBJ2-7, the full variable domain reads DAGVTQSPTHLIKTRGQQVTLRCSPISGHKSVSWYQQVLGQGPQFIFQYYEKEERGRGNFPDRFSARQFPNYSSELNVNALLLGDSALYLCASSLLVFGQSYEQYFGPGTRLTVT.

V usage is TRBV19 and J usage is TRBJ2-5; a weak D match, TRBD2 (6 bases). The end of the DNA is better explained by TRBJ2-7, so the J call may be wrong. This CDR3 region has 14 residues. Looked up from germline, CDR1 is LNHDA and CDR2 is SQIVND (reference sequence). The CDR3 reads CASSIGGYSYEQYF. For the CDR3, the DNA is TGTGCCAGTAGTATCGGGGGATACTCCTACGAGCAGTACTTC.

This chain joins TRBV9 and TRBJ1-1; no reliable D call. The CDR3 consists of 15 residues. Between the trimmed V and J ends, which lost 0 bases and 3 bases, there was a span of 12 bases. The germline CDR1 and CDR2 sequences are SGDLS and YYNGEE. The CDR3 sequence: CASSVGVLGDTEAFF. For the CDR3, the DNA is TGTGCCAGCAGCGTAGGGGTTTTGGGAGACACTGAAGCTTTCTTT.

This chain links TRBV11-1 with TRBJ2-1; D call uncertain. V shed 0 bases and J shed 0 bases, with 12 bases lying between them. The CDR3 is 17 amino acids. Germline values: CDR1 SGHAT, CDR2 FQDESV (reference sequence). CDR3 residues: CASSLAGGVSSYNEQFF. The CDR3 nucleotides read TGTGCCAGCAGCTTAGCCGGCGGCGTTAGCTCCTACAATGAGCAGTTCTTC.

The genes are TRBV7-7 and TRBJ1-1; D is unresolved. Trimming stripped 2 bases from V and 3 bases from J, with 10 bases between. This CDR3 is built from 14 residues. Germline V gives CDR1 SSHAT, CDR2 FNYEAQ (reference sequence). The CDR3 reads CASSLTEIYTEAFF. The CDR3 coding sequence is TGTGCCAGCAGCTTAACGGAGATATACACTGAAGCTTTCTTT. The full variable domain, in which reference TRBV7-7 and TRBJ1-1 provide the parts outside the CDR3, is GAGVSQSPRYKVTKRGQDVTLRCDPISSHATLYWYQQALGQGPEFLTYFNYEAQPDKSGLPSDRFSAERPEGSISTLTIQRTEQRDSAMYRCASSLTEIYTEAFFGQGTRLTVV.

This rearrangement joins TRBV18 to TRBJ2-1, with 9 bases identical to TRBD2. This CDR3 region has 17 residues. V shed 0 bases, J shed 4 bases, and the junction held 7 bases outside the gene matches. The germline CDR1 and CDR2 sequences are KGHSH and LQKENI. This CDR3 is CASSPPWSSGGYNEQFF. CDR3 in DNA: TGTGCCAGCTCACCACCTTGGAGTAGCGGGGGTTACAATGAGCAGTTCTTC.